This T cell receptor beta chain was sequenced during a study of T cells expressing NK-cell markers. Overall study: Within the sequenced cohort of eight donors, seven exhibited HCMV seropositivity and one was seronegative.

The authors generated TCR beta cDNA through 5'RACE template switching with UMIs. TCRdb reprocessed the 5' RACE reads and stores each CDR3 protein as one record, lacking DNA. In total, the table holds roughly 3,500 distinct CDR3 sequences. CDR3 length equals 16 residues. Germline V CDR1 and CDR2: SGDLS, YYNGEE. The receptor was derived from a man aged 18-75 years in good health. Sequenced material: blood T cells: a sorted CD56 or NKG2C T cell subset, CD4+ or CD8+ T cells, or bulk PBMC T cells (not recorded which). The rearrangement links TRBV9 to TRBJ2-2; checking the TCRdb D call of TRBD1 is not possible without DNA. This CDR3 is CASSARQGGGTGELFF.